This T cell receptor (beta chain) was captured in a study of T cells after yellow fever vaccination. Study in general: With SMART-Seq v4 Ultra Low Input, the fractions containing low cell numbers were prepared. Study outcomes and limitations: Booster samples showed a return of most primary-vaccination clones (around 96% CD4, over 70% CD8).

MiXCR, applied by TCRdb to the 5' RACE reads, yields one record per CDR3 protein. Among a few hundred thousand distinct CDR3 sequences listed, approximately 6.8% were seen once. Germline assignment: CDR1 LNHNV and CDR2 YYDKDF (reference sequence). The germline V and J ends were trimmed by 2 bases and 3 bases, with 13 bases remaining between them. The length of the CDR3 is 15 residues. This clonotype occurred once. Its antigen is unidentified. Sequences were derived from CD4+ T cells sorted from PBMCs, sampled on the day of the yellow fever booster vaccination. This TCR was sampled from a man aged 25 to 40 who received the YFV17D yellow fever vaccine. The chain combines TRBV15 with TRBJ1-2, with D unclear. DNA for the CDR3: TGTGCCACCAGCAGATCGATCGCAGGCGACTATGGCTACACCTTC. It translates to CATSRSIAGDYGYTF. Full variable domain (rest looked up from reference TRBV15 and TRBJ1-2): DAMVIQNPRYQVTQFGKPVTLSCSQTLNHNVMYWYQQKSSQAPKLLFHYYDKDFNNEADTPDNFQSRRPNTSFCFLDIRSPGLGDTAMYLCATSRSIAGDYGYTFGSGTRLTVV.